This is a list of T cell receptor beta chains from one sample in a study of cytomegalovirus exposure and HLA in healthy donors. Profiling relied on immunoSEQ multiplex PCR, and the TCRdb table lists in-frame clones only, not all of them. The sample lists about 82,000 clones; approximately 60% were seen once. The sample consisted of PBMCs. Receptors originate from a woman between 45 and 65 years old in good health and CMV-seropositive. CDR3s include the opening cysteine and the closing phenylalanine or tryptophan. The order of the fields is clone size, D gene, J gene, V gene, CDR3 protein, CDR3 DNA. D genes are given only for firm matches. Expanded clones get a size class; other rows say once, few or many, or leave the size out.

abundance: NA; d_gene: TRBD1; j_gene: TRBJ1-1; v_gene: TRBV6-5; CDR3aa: CASSYTGTGRQAFF; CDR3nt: TGTGCCAGCAGTTACACCGGGACAGGGCGACAAGCTTTCTTT
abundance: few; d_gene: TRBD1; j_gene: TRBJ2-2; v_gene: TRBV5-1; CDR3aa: CASRPEGDRFISVNTGELFF; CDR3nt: TGCGCCAGCAGACCGGAGGGGGACAGGTTCATAAGCGTTAACACCGGGGAGCTGTTTTTT
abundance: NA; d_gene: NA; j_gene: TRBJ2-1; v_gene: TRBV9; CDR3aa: CASSVATGRRIGNEQFF; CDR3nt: TGTGCCAGCAGCGTAGCGACAGGGAGGAGGATTGGCAATGAGCAGTTCTTC
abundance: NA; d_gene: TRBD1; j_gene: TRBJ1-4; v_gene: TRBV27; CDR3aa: CASSLDRGIGEKLFF; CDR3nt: TGTGCCAGCAGTCTAGACAGGGGGATAGGGGAAAAACTGTTTTTT
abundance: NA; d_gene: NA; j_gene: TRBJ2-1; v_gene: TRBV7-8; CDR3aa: CASSLGGRDPKFF; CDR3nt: TGTGCCAGCAGCTTAGGGGGCAGGGATCCTAAGTTCTTC
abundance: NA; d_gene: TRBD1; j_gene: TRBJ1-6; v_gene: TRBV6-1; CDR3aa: CASSRAGDRGAPLHF; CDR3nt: TGTGCCAGCAGTCGGGCCGGTGACAGGGGCGCACCCCTCCACTTT
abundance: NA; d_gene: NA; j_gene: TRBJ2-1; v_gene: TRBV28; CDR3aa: CASSLPHRDNEQFF; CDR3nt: TGTGCCAGCAGTCTGCCCCACCGGGACAATGAGCAGTTCTTC
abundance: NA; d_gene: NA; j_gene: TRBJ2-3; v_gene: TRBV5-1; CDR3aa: CASSLDELTDTQYF; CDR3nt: TGCGCCAGCAGCTTAGATGAGCTCACAGATACGCAGTATTTT
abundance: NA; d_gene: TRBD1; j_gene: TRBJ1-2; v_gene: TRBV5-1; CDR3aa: CASSPSTGFGGYTF; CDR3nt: TGCGCCAGCAGCCCCTCGACAGGGTTCGGTGGCTACACCTTC
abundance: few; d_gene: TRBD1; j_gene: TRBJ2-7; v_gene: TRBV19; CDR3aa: CASSAGTGILEQYF; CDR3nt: TGTGCCAGTAGCGCGGGGACAGGGATTCTCGAGCAGTACTTC
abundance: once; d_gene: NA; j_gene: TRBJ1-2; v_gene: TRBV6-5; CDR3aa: CASTQGWDGYTF; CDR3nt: TGTGCCAGCACTCAGGGATGGGATGGCTACACCTTC
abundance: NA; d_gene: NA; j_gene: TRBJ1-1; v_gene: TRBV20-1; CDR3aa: CSAKGVEAFF; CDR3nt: TGCAGTGCTAAGGGGGTTGAAGCTTTCTTT
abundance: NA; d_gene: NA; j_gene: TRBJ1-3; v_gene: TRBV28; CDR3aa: CASSLTRVGNTIYF; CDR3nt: TGTGCCAGCAGTTTGACCCGGGTCGGAAACACCATATATTTT
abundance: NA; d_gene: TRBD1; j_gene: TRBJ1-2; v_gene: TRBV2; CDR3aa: CASSEWDRDRNYGYTF; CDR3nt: TGTGCCAGCAGTGAATGGGACAGGGACCGGAACTATGGCTACACCTTC
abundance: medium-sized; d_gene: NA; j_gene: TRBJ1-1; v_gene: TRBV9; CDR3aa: CASSVAAGRETEAFF; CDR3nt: TGTGCCAGCAGCGTAGCTGCAGGGAGGGAGACTGAAGCTTTCTTT
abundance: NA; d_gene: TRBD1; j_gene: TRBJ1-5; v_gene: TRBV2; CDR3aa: CASSEGTGGKQPQHF; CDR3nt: TGTGCCAGCAGTGAAGGAACAGGGGGCAAACAGCCCCAGCATTTT
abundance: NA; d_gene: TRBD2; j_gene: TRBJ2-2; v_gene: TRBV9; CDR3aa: CASSPRGRADTGELFF; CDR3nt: TGTGCCAGCAGCCCCCGAGGGAGGGCGGACACCGGGGAGCTGTTTTTT
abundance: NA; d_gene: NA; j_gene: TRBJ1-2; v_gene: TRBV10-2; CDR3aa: CASSDAGVDYGYTF; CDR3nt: TGCGCCAGCAGTGACGCAGGGGTCGACTATGGCTACACCTTC
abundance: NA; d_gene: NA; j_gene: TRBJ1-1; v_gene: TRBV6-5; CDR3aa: CASSQKGVNTEAFF; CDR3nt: TGTGCCAGCAGTCAGAAGGGGGTGAACACTGAAGCTTTCTTT
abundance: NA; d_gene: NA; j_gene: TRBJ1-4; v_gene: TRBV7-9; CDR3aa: CASSLSGATNEKLFF; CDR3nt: TGTGCCAGCAGCTTATCGGGTGCAACTAATGAAAAACTGTTTTTT
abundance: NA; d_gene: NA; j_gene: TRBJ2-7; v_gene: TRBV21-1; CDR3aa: CASSNTGTWNPYEQYF; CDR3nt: TGTGCCAGCAGCAACACCGGGACATGGAATCCCTACGAGCAGTACTTC
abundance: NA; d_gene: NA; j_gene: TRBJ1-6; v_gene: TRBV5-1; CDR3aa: CASSPRRPDLDSPLHF; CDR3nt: TGCGCCAGCAGCCCGAGGAGACCCGACCTGGATTCACCCCTCCACTTT
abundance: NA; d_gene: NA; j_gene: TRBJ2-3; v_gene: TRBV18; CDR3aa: CASSPLGTDTQYF; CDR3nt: TGTGCCAGCTCACCACTCGGCACAGATACGCAGTATTTT
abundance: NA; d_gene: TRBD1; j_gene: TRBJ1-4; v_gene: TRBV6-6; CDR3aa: CASSYLSGGNEKLFF; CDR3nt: TGTGCCAGCAGTTATCTTTCAGGGGGTAATGAAAAACTGTTTTTT